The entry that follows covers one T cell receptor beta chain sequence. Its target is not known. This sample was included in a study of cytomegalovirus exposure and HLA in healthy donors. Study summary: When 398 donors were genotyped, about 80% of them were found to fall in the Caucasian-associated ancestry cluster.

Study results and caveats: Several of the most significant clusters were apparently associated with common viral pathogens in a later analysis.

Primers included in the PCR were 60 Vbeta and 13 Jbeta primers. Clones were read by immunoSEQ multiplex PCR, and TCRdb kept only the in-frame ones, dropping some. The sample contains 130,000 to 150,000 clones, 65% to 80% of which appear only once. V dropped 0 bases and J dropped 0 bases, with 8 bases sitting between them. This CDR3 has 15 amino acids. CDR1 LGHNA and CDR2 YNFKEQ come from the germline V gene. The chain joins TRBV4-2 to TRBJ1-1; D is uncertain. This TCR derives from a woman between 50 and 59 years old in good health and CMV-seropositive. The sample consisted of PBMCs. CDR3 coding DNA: TGTGCCAGCAGCCAAGATCCAGACATGAACACTGAAGCTTTCTTT. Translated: CASSQDPDMNTEAFF.